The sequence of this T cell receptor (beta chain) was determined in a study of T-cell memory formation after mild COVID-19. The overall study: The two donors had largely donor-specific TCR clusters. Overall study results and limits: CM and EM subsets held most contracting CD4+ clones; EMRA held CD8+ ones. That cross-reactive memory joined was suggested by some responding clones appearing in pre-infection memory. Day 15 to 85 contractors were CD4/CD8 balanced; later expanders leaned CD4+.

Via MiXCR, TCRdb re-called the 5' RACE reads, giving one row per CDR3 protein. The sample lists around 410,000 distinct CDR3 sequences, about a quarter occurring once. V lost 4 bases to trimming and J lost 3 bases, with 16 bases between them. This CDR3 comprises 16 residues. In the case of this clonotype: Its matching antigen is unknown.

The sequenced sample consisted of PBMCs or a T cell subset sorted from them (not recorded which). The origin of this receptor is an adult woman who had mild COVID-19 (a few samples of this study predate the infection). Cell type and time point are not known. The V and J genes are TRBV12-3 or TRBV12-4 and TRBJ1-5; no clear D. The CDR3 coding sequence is TGTGCCAGCAGTTCGGGATTTGACGGTATCAATCAGCCCCAGCATTTT. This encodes CASSSGFDGINQPQHF.